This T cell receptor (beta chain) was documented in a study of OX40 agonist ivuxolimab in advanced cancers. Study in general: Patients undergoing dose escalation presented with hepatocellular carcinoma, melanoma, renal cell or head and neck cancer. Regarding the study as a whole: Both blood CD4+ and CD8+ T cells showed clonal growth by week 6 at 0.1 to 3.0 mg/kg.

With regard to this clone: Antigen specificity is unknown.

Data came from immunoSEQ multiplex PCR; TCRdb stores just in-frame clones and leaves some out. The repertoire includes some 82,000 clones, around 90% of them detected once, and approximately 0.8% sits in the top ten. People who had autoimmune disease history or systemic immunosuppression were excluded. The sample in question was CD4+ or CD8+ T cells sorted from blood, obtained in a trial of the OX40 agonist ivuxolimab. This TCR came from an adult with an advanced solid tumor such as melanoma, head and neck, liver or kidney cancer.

CDR3 sequence (DNA): TGCGCCAGCAGCTTGGCGGGGCAGCCTAGTCAGCCCCAGCATTTT. Protein sequence: CASSLAGQPSQPQHF. This chain joins TRBV5-1 and TRBJ1-5, with D possibly TRBD1 on 5 matching bases. Per the germline V gene, CDR1 is SGHRS and CDR2 is YFSETQ. The CDR3 has 15 residues. Trimming removed 0 bases from V and 6 bases from J, with 13 bases in between.